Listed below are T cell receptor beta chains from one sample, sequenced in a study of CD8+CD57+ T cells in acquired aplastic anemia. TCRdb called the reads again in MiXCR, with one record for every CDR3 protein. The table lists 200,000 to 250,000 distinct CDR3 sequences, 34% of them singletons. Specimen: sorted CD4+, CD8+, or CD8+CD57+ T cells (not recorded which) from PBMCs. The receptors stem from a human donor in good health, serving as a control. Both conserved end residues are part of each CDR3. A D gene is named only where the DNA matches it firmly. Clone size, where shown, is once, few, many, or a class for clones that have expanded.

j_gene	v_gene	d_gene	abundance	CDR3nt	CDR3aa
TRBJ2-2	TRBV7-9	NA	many	TGTGCCAGCAGCTTAGTCGGGGAGCTGTTTTTT	CASSLVGELFF
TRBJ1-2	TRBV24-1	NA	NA	TGTGCCACCAGTGACGTGGGTTTTCGGTACACCTTC	CATSDVGFRYTF
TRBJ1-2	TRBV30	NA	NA	TGTGCCTCGGACCCTAGGGGCTACACCTTC	CASDPRGYTF
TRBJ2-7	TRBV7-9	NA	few	TGTGCCAGCAGCTCCTTCCGGGACGCTACCTACGAGCAGTACTTC	CASSSFRDATYEQYF
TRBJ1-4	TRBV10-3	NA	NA	TGTGCCATCAGCGCGGACGGATCTAATGAAAAACTGTTTTTT	CAISADGSNEKLFF
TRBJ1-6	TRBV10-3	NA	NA	TGTGCCATCAGTGTAGGGGAGAACTATAATTCACCCCTCCACTTT	CAISVGENYNSPLHF
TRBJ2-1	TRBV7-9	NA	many	TGTGCCAGCAGCCAACATAGCAATGAGCAGTTCTTC	CASSQHSNEQFF
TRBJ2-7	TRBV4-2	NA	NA	TGTGCCAGCAGCCAAGATTATGATAGCGAGCAGTACTTC	CASSQDYDSEQYF
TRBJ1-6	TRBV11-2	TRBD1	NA	TGTGCCAGCAGCTTAACAGGGGGGGTCGAAAATTCACCCCTCCACTTT	CASSLTGGVENSPLHF
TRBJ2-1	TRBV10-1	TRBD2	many	TGCGCCAGCAGTGAAGGACTAGCGGGAGTGGGTGAGCAGTTCTTC	CASSEGLAGVGEQFF
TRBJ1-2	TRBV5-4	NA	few	TGTGCCAGCAGCTTGGATGCCGTATGGGGCTACACCTTC	CASSLDAVWGYTF
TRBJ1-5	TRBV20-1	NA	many	TGCAGTGCTAGCAGGGATTGGCAGCCCCAGCATTTT	CSASRDWQPQHF
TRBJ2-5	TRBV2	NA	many	TGTGCCAGCAGTGTGATACAGGGCCAAGAGACCCAGTACTTC	CASSVIQGQETQYF
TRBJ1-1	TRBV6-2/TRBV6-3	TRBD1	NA	TGTGCCAGCAGCTCGACAGGGTCCACTGAAGCTTTCTTT	CASSSTGSTEAFF
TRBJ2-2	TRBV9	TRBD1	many	TGTGCCAGCAAAGCCGGGACAGAGAACACCGGGGAGCTGTTTTTT	CASKAGTENTGELFF
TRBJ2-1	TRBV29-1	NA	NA	TGCAGCGTTGTGGTGAACTCAAACTACAATGAGCAGTTCTTC	CSVVVNSNYNEQFF
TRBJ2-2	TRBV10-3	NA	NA	TGTGCCAGCAGTGCCTCAGCGAACACCGGGGAGCCGTTTTTT	CASSASANTGEPFF
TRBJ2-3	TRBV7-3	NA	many	TGTGCCAGCAGCTTAACGCGATCAGATACGCAGTATTTT	CASSLTRSDTQYF
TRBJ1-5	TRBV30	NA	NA	TGTGCCTGGAGTACAACACTGAATCAGCCCCAGCATTTT	CAWSTTLNQPQHF
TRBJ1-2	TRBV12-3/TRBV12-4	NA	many	TGTGCCAGCGGTTACGGGGCTGATTATGGCTACACCTTC	CASGYGADYGYTF
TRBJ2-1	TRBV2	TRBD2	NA	TGTGCCAGCAATCTAGCGGGATCTATCTACAATGAGCAGTTCTTC	CASNLAGSIYNEQFF
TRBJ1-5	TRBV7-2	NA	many	TGTGCCAGCAGCGCCTCCGGGACTTCAAATCAGCCCCAGCATTTT	CASSASGTSNQPQHF
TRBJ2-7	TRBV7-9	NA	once	TGTGCCAGCAGCCCTCGGAAGGGCGAGCAGTACTTC	CASSPRKGEQYF